This T cell receptor beta chain comes out of a study of T cell repertoires in cytomegalovirus infection. At the level of the study: An indication of both CMV infection and matching HLA type came from public TCR beta signatures. Findings and caveats of the study: Public TCR beta family frequency separated CMV-and-HLA carriers, including in an independent cohort. Dominating the ex vivo response were TCR beta clonotypes that were CMV-specific and HLA-C-restricted.

Each CDR3 protein gets one entry after TCRdb re-called the reads with MiXCR. This sample has hundreds of thousands of distinct CDR3 sequences, with about two fifths found just once. This clonotype occurred once. What it binds is not known. The CDR3 loop spans 17 amino acids. V shed 6 bases and J 9 bases; nucleotides not matched to a gene: 13. The TCR sequence derives from a human donor in good health (CMV status not recorded). Some clones in this sample may be carry-over from other donors' samples. This chain connects TRBV12-3 or TRBV12-4 to TRBJ2-1, with 14 bases that match TRBD2. The sequencing used cultured PBMCs, collected from culture after CMV antigen stimulation. CDR3 in amino acids: CASRPGTSGSVEGEQFF. In DNA, the CDR3 is TGTGCCAGCAGGCCCGGGACTAGCGGGAGTGTGGAGGGTGAGCAGTTCTTC.